This T cell receptor (beta chain) was obtained from a study of T cells in Graves' hyperthyroidism and ophthalmopathy. Whole-study findings and limits: A model of 13 V-J pairs discriminated ophthalmopathy from stable hyperthyroidism.

TCR beta CDR3 regions were amplified from RNA transcripts. First-round RT-PCR of the TCR CDR3 relied on the HTBI primer set. From the multiplex PCR reads, TCRdb called clonotypes with MiXCR, one entry per CDR3 protein. The table includes fewer than 750,000 distinct CDR3 sequences, roughly 15% detected once. Germline V gene sequence: CDR1 MDHEN, CDR2 SYDVKM. The V gene end was trimmed by 4 bases and the J gene end by 2 bases; junction bases not matched to a gene: 6. The CDR3 has 16 residues. Subjects with ophthalmopathy showed a Clinical Activity Score no lower than 3, a NOSPECS grade no lower than 4, and a duration shorter than 3 months. Notes on this clonotype: Its antigen remains unknown.

The origin of this receptor is a woman in her forties or fifties with Graves' ophthalmopathy. Sequenced: blood. The rearrangement joins TRBV28 to TRBJ2-2; TRBD2 aligns across 8 bases. CDR3 protein: CASSYGLAENTGELFF. For the CDR3, the DNA is TGTGCCAGCAGTTACGGACTAGCAGAAAACACCGGGGAGCTGTTTTTT.